This section outlines one T cell receptor (beta chain) sequence together with its context. Antigen unknown. The data belong to a study of T-cell memory formation after mild COVID-19. Study-wide background: TCR clusters largely stayed donor specific. Study findings and constraints: In pre-infection memory, a portion of responding clones appeared, which suggested that cross-reactive memory joined. Clones that contracted from day 15 to 85 had balanced CD4/CD8; later expanders were CD4+ biased.

cDNA libraries for TCR alpha and TCR beta, carrying sample barcodes and UMIs, came from 5'RACE with constant-segment primers. Each CDR3 protein is one row after TCRdb ran MiXCR on the 5' RACE reads. Here the sample spans a few hundred thousand distinct CDR3 sequences, roughly 22% being singletons. CDR3 length: 17 residues. Trimming removed 5 bases from V and 7 bases from J; junction bases left unmatched: 14. Germline CDR1 is SGHNT and CDR2 is YENEEA. This receptor was identified in an adult woman who had mild COVID-19 (a few samples of this study predate the infection). Cell type and time point are not known. The specimen was PBMCs or a T cell subset sorted from them (not recorded which). This rearrangement joins TRBV11-3 to TRBJ2-1; 10 bases are a match to TRBD2. CDR3 in amino acids: CASSNPFGTSAGNEQFF. DNA of the CDR3: TGTGCCAGCAGCAATCCTTTCGGGACTAGCGCTGGAAATGAGCAGTTCTTC.